One and the same sample provided the 26 T cell receptor beta chains below, sequenced in a study of control samples from healthy donors and cancer patients. Sequencing used immunoSEQ multiplex PCR; TCRdb keeps in-frame clones, though not all of them. The profile covers tens of thousands of clones, with roughly nine tenths appearing a single time and approximately 7.6% taken by the ten largest. The material sequenced was blood. These receptors all come from a woman in her sixties in good health.

This clone is a singleton in its sample. This chain connects TRBV21-1 to TRBJ1-5; TRBD1, the table's D call, lacks a check against the DNA. TRBV21-1 is a recognized pseudogene. The CDR3 length is 17 residues. In nucleotides, the CDR3 is TGTGCCAGCAGCAAAGCGCGGCGACAGGGGGTCAATCAGCCCCAGCATTTT. It specifies CASSKARRQGVNQPQHF.

The genes are TRBV6-6 and TRBJ1-1; 7 bases map to TRBD1. V dropped 6 bases and J dropped 3; count of bases not matched to a gene: 7. The length of the CDR3 is 14 residues. Germline CDR1 is MNHNY and CDR2 is SVGAGI (reference sequence). This chain's CDR3 is CASSRQGAYTEAFF. DNA for the CDR3: TGTGCCAGCAGCCGACAGGGTGCGTACACTGAAGCTTTCTTT.

The V call is TRBV2, the J call TRBJ2-3; D unresolved. The CDR3 is 13 residues long. V lost 7 bases and J 2 bases, leaving 10 bases between the germline ends. CDR1 and CDR2 (germline): SNHLY, FYNNEI. CDR3 loop: CASNPPYTDTQYF. The DNA of the CDR3 is TGTGCCAGCAACCCCCCTTACACAGATACGCAGTATTTT. The full variable domain, its missing parts supplied by reference TRBV2 and TRBJ2-3, is EPEVTQTPSHQVTQMGQEVILRCVPISNHLYFYWYRQILGQKVEFLVSFYNNEISEKSEIFDDQFSVERPDGSNFTLKIRSTKLEDSAMYFCASNPPYTDTQYFGPGTRLTVL.

V is TRBV7-8 and J is TRBJ1-5, with D perhaps TRBD1 (5 bases). V lost 4 bases to trimming and J lost 5 bases, with 12 bases between them. This CDR3 is built from 14 residues. In germline, CDR1 is SGHVS, CDR2 FQNEAQ. CDR3 protein: CASSSGLWDQPQHF. As DNA, the CDR3 is TGTGCCAGCAGCTCAGGGTTGTGGGATCAGCCCCAGCATTTT.

Concerning this clone: Other DNA sequences in the same sample also yield this CDR3. V is TRBV5-1 and J is TRBJ2-2, with D perhaps matching TRBD2 (6 bases). The CDR3 totals 16 residues. With 4 bases removed from V and 3 bases from J, the gap between germline ends came to 16 bases. CDR1 is SGHRS, CDR2 YFSETQ, per germline. The CDR3 loop is CASSLRGRGDTGELFF. Written as DNA, the CDR3 is TGCGCCAGCAGCCTGCGGGGTAGGGGCGACACCGGGGAGCTGTTTTTT.

This clone appeared once. This sequence joins TRBV2 and TRBJ1-2; possibly TRBD1 for D (5 bases). This CDR3 region has 12 residues. Germline assignment: CDR1 SNHLY and CDR2 FYNNEI. V shed 7 bases and J shed 8 bases, with 14 bases lying between them. The CDR3 region is CASTQGRGGYTF. DNA of the CDR3: TGTGCCAGCACGCAGGGCCGGGGGGGCTACACCTTC.

The chain is built from TRBV28 and TRBJ1-5, with 9 bases aligning to TRBD1. Germline V lookup: CDR1 MDHEN, CDR2 SYDVKM. Losses at the gene ends were 6 bases for V and 5 bases for J; bases not matched to a gene: 5. The CDR3 contains 14 residues. The CDR3 DNA reads TGTGCCAGCAGAACGGACAGGGGTGATCAGCCCCAGCATTTT. This codes for CASRTDRGDQPQHF.

The chain is built from TRBV2 and TRBJ2-1; the D gene is possibly TRBD1 (6 bases). Germline V lookup: CDR1 SNHLY, CDR2 FYNNEI. CDR3 length: 13 amino acids. The V end was cut by 7 bases, the J end by 3 bases, with 10 bases between. CDR3 loop: CASTLDSYNEQFF. In DNA, the CDR3 is TGTGCCAGCACCCTGGACAGCTACAATGAGCAGTTCTTC.

V usage is TRBV13 and J usage is TRBJ1-1, with TRBD1 as a possible D gene (5 bases). This CDR3 is built from 14 residues. The ends were cut back, 8 bases at V and 4 bases at J, with 17 bases in the middle. The germline CDR1 and CDR2 sequences are PRHDT and FYEKMQ (reference sequence). In DNA, the CDR3 is TGTGCCAGCTCGAGGGATACAGGTAGCACTGAAGCTTTCTTT. It specifies CASSRDTGSTEAFF.

The chain has TRBV6-1 and TRBJ2-3; 11 bases are a match to TRBD1. Looked up from germline, CDR1 is MNHNS and CDR2 is SASEGT. With 0 bases clipped from V and 4 bases from J, the junction kept 3 bases outside the gene matches. This CDR3 region has 16 residues. The CDR3 sequence is CASSEAPGQGADTQYF. The CDR3 DNA sequence: TGTGCCAGCAGTGAAGCGCCGGGACAGGGGGCAGATACGCAGTATTTT.

The V gene is TRBV4-1, the J gene TRBJ1-1; D possibly corresponds to TRBD1 (5 bases). The CDR3 is made up of 16 amino acids. Germline-derived CDR1 and CDR2 are MGHRA and YSYEKL. V lost 3 bases to trimming and J lost 5 bases, with 19 bases between them. DNA of the CDR3: TGCGCCAGCAGCCAGCCCCGAGGGGCCCGACGGACTGAAGCTTTCTTT. Translation: CASSQPRGARRTEAFF.

The chain couples TRBV19 to TRBJ1-5; tentative D call: TRBD1 (5 bases). The length of the CDR3 is 12 residues. V was trimmed by 7 bases and J by 4 bases, leaving 8 bases between them. Germline-derived CDR1 and CDR2 are LNHDA and SQIVND (reference sequence). This CDR3 reads CASMQGNQPQHF. CDR3 in DNA: TGTGCCAGTATGCAGGGAAATCAGCCCCAGCATTTT.

The chain carries TRBV5-6 and TRBJ1-5, with 7 bases lining up with TRBD1. Germline CDR1 reads SGHDT; CDR2 reads YYEEEE. V dropped 3 bases and J dropped 3; count of bases not matched to a gene: 12. The CDR3 length is 17 residues. The CDR3 protein is CASSSKSQGDLNQPQHF. The CDR3 DNA follows: TGTGCCAGCAGCTCAAAATCTCAGGGGGACCTCAATCAGCCCCAGCATTTT.

This clone was recorded a few times. The chain joins TRBV7-9 to TRBJ1-2; a possible D gene is TRBD1 (5 bases). The CDR3 extends over 15 amino acids. CDR1 is SEHNR and CDR2 is FQNEAQ in the germline V gene (reference sequence). V lost 1 base and J 5 bases, leaving 14 bases between the germline ends. This CDR3 is CASSLVAGVAYGYTF. The DNA for the CDR3 is TGTGCCAGCAGCTTAGTTGCGGGGGTCGCATATGGCTACACCTTC.

This sequence joins TRBV7-6 and TRBJ2-7, with D tentatively TRBD1 or TRBD2 (5 bases each). The CDR3 totals 16 residues. Germline CDR1 SGHVS, CDR2 FNYEAQ. Trimming stripped 0 bases from V and 2 bases from J, with 14 bases between. The CDR3 protein is CASSLAETTRAYEQYF. The CDR3 DNA reads TGTGCCAGCAGCTTAGCTGAGACTACCAGGGCCTACGAGCAGTACTTC. Full variable domain (missing parts from reference TRBV7-6 and TRBJ2-7): GAGVSQSPRYKVTKRGQDVALRCDPISGHVSLYWYRQALGQGPEFLTYFNYEAQQDKSGLPNDRFSAERPEGSISTLTIQRTEQRDSAMYRCASSLAETTRAYEQYFGPGTRLTVT.

J is TRBJ2-7 and V is TRBV28, with 7 positions matching TRBD2. Trimming removed 3 bases from V and 7 bases from J; junction bases left unmatched: 3. The CDR3 covers 12 residues. Per the germline V gene, CDR1 is MDHEN and CDR2 is SYDVKM. This CDR3 is CASSFGGREQYF. CDR3 sequence (DNA): TGTGCCAGCAGTTTCGGGGGGAGGGAGCAGTACTTC.

The chain is built from TRBV25-1 and TRBJ2-7; D unresolved. This CDR3 comprises 10 residues. Per the germline V gene, CDR1 is MGHDK and CDR2 is SYGVNS. The ends were cut back, 2 bases at V and 5 bases at J, with 1 base in the middle. The CDR3 here is CASSENEQYF. The DNA of the CDR3 is TGTGCCAGCAGTGAAAACGAGCAGTACTTC.

The sample holds a few counts of this clone. This chain joins TRBV6-5 and TRBJ2-3; D perhaps matches TRBD2 (6 bases). Per the germline V gene, CDR1 is MNHEY and CDR2 is SVGAGI. V was trimmed by 7 bases and J by 2 bases, leaving 16 bases between them. The CDR3 length is 15 residues. The CDR3 DNA is TGTGCCAGCACCGAAGGAGGGATGGTCACAGATACGCAGTATTTT. Residues: CASTEGGMVTDTQYF.

The chain joins TRBV5-1 to TRBJ2-7; D tentatively reads TRBD1 or TRBD2 (6 bases each). CDR3 length equals 16 residues. V was cut by 2 bases and J by 3 bases, with 18 bases left in between. CDR1 and CDR2 (germline): SGHRS, YFSETQ. The CDR3: CASSLFGGRSLYEQYF. Here the CDR3 DNA reads TGCGCCAGCAGCTTATTTGGGGGGCGCTCACTCTACGAGCAGTACTTC.

The rearrangement uses TRBV19 and TRBJ1-3; D remains unclear. The CDR3 consists of 16 residues. The V gene lost 9 bases and the J gene lost 4 bases, with 22 bases spanning the gap. Germline V CDR1 and CDR2: LNHDA, SQIVND (reference sequence). Written as DNA, the CDR3 is TGTGCCAGCAGCAGCTTTCAGTCGCAGGTCGGAAACACCATATATTTT. It encodes CASSSFQSQVGNTIYF.

The chain couples TRBV12-3 or TRBV12-4 to TRBJ1-1; D ambiguous. V was clipped by 6 bases and J by 6 bases, with 14 bases between them. The CDR3 consists of 13 residues. Here the CDR3 reads CASSGPLGPEAFF. For the CDR3, the DNA is TGTGCCAGCAGCGGGCCCCTTGGGCCTGAAGCTTTCTTT.

The chain carries TRBV7-9 and TRBJ1-1; D possibly corresponds to TRBD1 (5 bases). Trimming took 9 bases from V and 5 from J, leaving 16 bases between them. CDR3 size: 13 residues. Germline V gene lookup returns CDR1 SEHNR and CDR2 FQNEAQ (reference sequence). CDR3 loop: CASSRDEGTEAFF. The CDR3 DNA follows: TGTGCCAGTTCCCGGGACGAGGGAACTGAAGCTTTCTTT.

The chain recombines TRBV30 with TRBJ1-2; D ambiguous. This CDR3 is 11 amino acids long. V dropped 2 bases and J dropped 3 bases, with 4 bases sitting between them. Germline V gives CDR1 GTSNPN, CDR2 SVGIG (reference sequence). CDR3 DNA sequence: TGTGCCTGGAGTAGGGACTATGGCTACACCTTC. This sequence encodes CAWSRDYGYTF.

CDR3 amino acids: CASSRTSSGAGLAGETQYF. In DNA, the CDR3 is TGTGCCAGCTCACGAACAAGCTCGGGAGCGGGACTAGCGGGAGAGACCCAGTACTTC. The V and J genes are TRBV18 and TRBJ2-5; 12 nucleotides line up with TRBD2. CDR3 length: 19 residues. From germline, CDR1 is KGHSH and CDR2 LQKENI. The ends lost 4 bases at V and 4 bases at J; junction bases unmatched: 16. Drawing the rest from reference TRBV18 and TRBJ2-5, the complete variable domain is NAGVMQNPRHLVRRRGQEARLRCSPMKGHSHVYWYRQLPEEGLKFMVYLQKENIIDESGMPKERFSAEFPKEGPSILRIQQVVRGDSAAYFCASSRTSSGAGLAGETQYFGPGTRLLVL.

This chain links TRBV7-9 with TRBJ1-2; 7 bases are shared with TRBD1. Germline V lookup: CDR1 SEHNR, CDR2 FQNEAQ (reference sequence). The CDR3 is made up of 13 amino acids. J gave up 8 bases and V 4 bases, and 7 bases lay outside the gene matches. This chain's CDR3 is CASSSQQGKGYTF. CDR3 DNA: TGTGCCAGCAGCTCACAACAGGGGAAGGGCTACACCTTC.

The chain couples TRBV25-1 to TRBJ1-4, with D possibly TRBD1 on 6 matching bases. The CDR3 has 14 residues. Germline V gene sequence: CDR1 MGHDK, CDR2 SYGVNS. V dropped 8 bases and J dropped 7 bases, with 17 bases sitting between them. Written as DNA, the CDR3 is TGTGCCAGCGCCAGGACCAAGGGGGGTGAAAAACTGTTTTTT. Encoded protein: CASARTKGGEKLFF.